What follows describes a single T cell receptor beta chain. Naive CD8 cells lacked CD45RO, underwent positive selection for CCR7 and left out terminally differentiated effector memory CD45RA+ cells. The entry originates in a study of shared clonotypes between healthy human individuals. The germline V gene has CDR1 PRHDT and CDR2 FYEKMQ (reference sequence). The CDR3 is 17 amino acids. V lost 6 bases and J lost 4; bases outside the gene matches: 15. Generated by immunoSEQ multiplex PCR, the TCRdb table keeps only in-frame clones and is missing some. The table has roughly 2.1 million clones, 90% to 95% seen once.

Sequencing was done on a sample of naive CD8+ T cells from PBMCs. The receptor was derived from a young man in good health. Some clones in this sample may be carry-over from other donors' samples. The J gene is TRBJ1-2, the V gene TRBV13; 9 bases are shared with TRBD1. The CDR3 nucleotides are TGTGCCAGCAGTACAGGGGGCGCGCCGGGTGGGCGCTATGGCTACACCTTC. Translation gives CASSTGGAPGGRYGYTF.